This T cell receptor (beta chain) was captured in a study of post-analysis software for immune sequencing data. Study-level information: Patients with relapsing-remitting, secondary progressive and progressive-relapsing multiple sclerosis courses were all represented.

This clonotype was counted many times. The target antigen is unknown. General study points: Five TRBV segments, including TRBV5-6, TRBV5-1 and TRBV20-1, were more frequent in patients than controls. Significantly lower normalized Chao1 diversity was seen in multiple sclerosis patients than in controls. Under the F measure, samples that were prepared in one batch clustered strongly together.

J lost 5 bases, V lost 0 bases, and 4 bases had no gene match. Per the germline V gene, CDR1 is SGHRS and CDR2 is YFSETQ. The CDR3 spans 15 residues. Prepared libraries of TCR beta cDNA carried unique molecular identifiers. Input amounts of about 0.85 to 10 million T cells were used. These gave around 500,000 cDNA molecules, so each molecule approximated one T cell. One entry per CDR3 protein, called by TCRdb with MiXCR from the PCR reads. The table shows over 150,000 distinct CDR3 sequences, with over 25% occurring only once. The sequenced sample consisted of blood. The TCR comes from a girl aged 5-17 years with multiple sclerosis. V usage is TRBV5-1 and J usage is TRBJ2-5, with TRBD2 identical over 10 bases. For the CDR3, the DNA is TGCGCCAGCAGCTTGGGTTCTAGCGGGAGCGAGACCCAGTACTTC. Protein sequence: CASSLGSSGSETQYF.